These 16 T cell receptor beta chains came from one sample sequenced in a study of T cells in Graves' hyperthyroidism and ophthalmopathy (dated 2019 in TCRdb). To prepare the library, multiplex PCR was applied. Sequencer: Illumina HiSeq 2000. The TCR beta CDR3 regions were amplified from RNA transcripts. For the first round of RT-PCR on the TCR CDR3, the HTBI primer set was used together with the Qiagen OneStep RT-PCR kit. TCRdb's own reprocessing of the public reads used fastp at Q25 and MiXCR and kept productive beta chains. CDR3 protein duplicates are merged, each entry listing the most common genes and DNA. The sample table holds 650,000 to 800,000 distinct CDR3 sequences, of which roughly 46% were seen once. Roughly 7.2% of the sample goes to the ten largest clones. Sequenced: peripheral blood or thyroid tissue (not recorded which). The receptors were sampled from an adult man with Graves' disease, either hyperthyroidism or ophthalmopathy (not recorded which).

This rearrangement joins TRBV7-9 to TRBJ1-5, with a possible D match to TRBD1 (6 bases). Germline V CDR1 and CDR2: SEHNR, FQNEAQ (reference sequence). V dropped 0 bases and J dropped 7 bases, with 13 bases sitting between them. The CDR3 has 15 residues. The CDR3 region is CASSLAAGDQQPQHF. The DNA of the CDR3 is TGTGCCAGCAGCTTAGCGGCAGGGGATCAGCAGCCCCAGCATTTT. Variable domain in full (rest from reference TRBV7-9 and TRBJ1-5): DTGVSQNPRHKITKRGQNVTFRCDPISEHNRLYWYRQTLGQGPEFLTYFQNEAQLEKSRLLSDRFSAERPKGSFSTLEIQRTEQGDSAMYLCASSLAAGDQQPQHFGDGTRLSIL.

The chain couples TRBV2 to TRBJ1-2; TRBD1 might be the D (5 bases). The CDR3 loop spans 12 amino acids. The germline CDR1 and CDR2 sequences are SNHLY and FYNNEI. V was clipped by 10 bases and J by 4 bases, with 13 bases between them. The CDR3 sequence: CATGAGGYGYTF. CDR3 sequence (DNA): TGTGCCACCGGAGCCGGGGGCTATGGCTACACCTTC.

The V call is TRBV12-3 or TRBV12-4, the J call TRBJ1-2, with no clear D. The CDR3 is 14 residues long. V dropped 7 bases and J dropped 4 bases, with 16 bases sitting between them. For the CDR3, the DNA is TGTGCCAGCACCCAACTCCCAGGCGGCTATGGCTACACCTTC. As protein: CASTQLPGGYGYTF.

This clonotype was counted many times. The rearrangement uses TRBV24-1 and TRBJ2-2; 9 bases map to TRBD2. This CDR3 has 15 amino acids. Germline CDR1 and CDR2: KGHDR and SFDVKD. V lost 7 bases, J lost 3 bases, and 5 bases stayed unmatched. CDR3 bases: TGTGCCACCAGCCTAGCGGGATTCGACACCGGGGAGCTGTTTTTT. This gives the protein CATSLAGFDTGELFF.

The chain combines TRBV7-9 with TRBJ1-1; D unresolved. The germline V gene encodes CDR1 SEHNR and CDR2 FQNEAQ (reference sequence). V was cut by 6 bases and J by 6 bases, with 29 bases left in between. There are 18 residues in the CDR3. The CDR3 reads CASSSRVSLFRGRAEAFF. CDR3 DNA: TGTGCCAGCAGTTCCCGGGTCTCATTATTCCGAGGTAGAGCTGAAGCTTTCTTT.

Only one count was recorded for this clonotype. At one boundary the junction diverges from the germline segment, which might be a read error. V and J are TRBV6-6 and TRBJ2-7; 9 bases are shared with TRBD2. Germline V gene lookup returns CDR1 MNHNY and CDR2 SVGAGI (reference sequence). The CDR3 loop spans 15 amino acids. The CDR3 nucleotides read TGTGCCAGCAGTAACTCAGGGACTAGCTTCTCCGAGCAGTACTTC. Translation gives CASSNSGTSFSEQYF.

Points on this clonotype: This clone may be a read error of a much larger clone one base away. V is TRBV2 and J is TRBJ1-2; 10 bases match TRBD1. J lost 2 bases, V lost 7 bases, and 1 base had no gene match. The germline V gene has CDR1 SNHLY and CDR2 FYNNEI. This CDR3 spans 13 amino acids. The CDR3 protein is CASMDRGNYGYTF. The CDR3 nucleotides read TGTGCCAGCATGGACAGGGGGAACTATGGCTACACCTTC. Using reference TRBV2 and TRBJ1-2 for the parts outside the CDR3, the full variable domain is EPEVTQTPSHQVTQMGQEVILRCVPISNHLYFYWYRQILGQKVEFLVSFYNNEISEKSEIFDDQFSVERPDGSNFTLKIRSTKLEDSAMYFCASMDRGNYGYTFGSGTRLTVV.

The rearrangement uses TRBV19 and TRBJ1-2, with D possibly being TRBD1 (5 bases). This CDR3 has 15 residues. Germline CDR1 reads LNHDA; CDR2 reads SQIVND (reference sequence). Trimming stripped 5 bases from V and 3 bases from J, with 16 bases between. The CDR3 DNA is TGTGCCAGTAGTTTGGGGCCAAGCAACCACTATGGCTACACCTTC. Translating it yields CASSLGPSNHYGYTF.

The V gene is TRBV2, the J gene TRBJ1-2, with D maybe TRBD1 (5 bases). Germline V CDR1 and CDR2: SNHLY, FYNNEI. V dropped 5 bases and J dropped 3 bases, with 19 bases sitting between them. The CDR3 consists of 16 residues. CDR3 in DNA: TGTGCCAGCAGTTCGGGGGGGGGGGACGATTACTATGGCTACACCTTC. Amino acids: CASSSGGGDDYYGYTF.

This clonotype has more than one count but fewer than ten. This sequence joins TRBV7-2 and TRBJ2-5; the match to TRBD2 covers 11 bases. This CDR3 region has 16 residues. Germline CDR1 is SGHTA and CDR2 is FQGNSA. V trimming: 5 bases; J trimming: 5 bases; junction bases outside the gene matches: 10. In DNA form, the CDR3 reads TGTGCCAGCAGCCAAGTTAGCGGGGGGGAGGTGGAGACCCAGTACTTC. This translates into CASSQVSGGEVETQYF. Based on the CDR3 plus reference TRBV7-2 and TRBJ2-5, the full variable domain is GAGVSQSPSNKVTEKGKDVELRCDPISGHTALYWYRQSLGQGLEFLIYFQGNSAPDKSGLPSDRFSAERTGGSVSTLTIQRTQQEDSAVYLCASSQVSGGEVETQYFGPGTRLLVL.

This clonotype was found many times. The chain is built from TRBV2 and TRBJ1-2; a weak D match, TRBD1 (6 bases). Germline CDR1 SNHLY, CDR2 FYNNEI. CDR3 length: 13 amino acids. V lost 4 bases, J lost 8 bases, and 14 bases lay in between. The DNA for the CDR3 is TGTGCCAGCAGTGTCAAACAGGGCGGCGGCTACACCTTC. It translates to CASSVKQGGGYTF.

With respect to this clonotype: A junction boundary mismatches the germline segment, possibly from a read error. This chain uses TRBV9 with TRBJ1-4; a weak D match, TRBD1 (5 bases). The CDR3 length is 15 residues. CDR1 is SGDLS and CDR2 is YYNGEE in the germline V gene. The CDR3 DNA sequence: TGTGCCAGCAGCCGGGAAGGGGCAACTAATGAGAAACTGTTTTTT. Translation gives CASSREGATNEKLFF.

This clonotype occurred a few times. J is TRBJ2-5 and V is TRBV9; 9 bases are shared with TRBD2. This CDR3 has 17 residues. Trimming removed 0 bases from V and 5 bases from J; junction bases left unmatched: 11. The germline V gene has CDR1 SGDLS and CDR2 YYNGEE. The CDR3 spells CASSVDAGGLSGETQYF. The CDR3 coding sequence is TGTGCCAGCAGCGTAGACGCGGGGGGGCTGTCGGGTGAGACCCAGTACTTC.

Of note for this clonotype: The CDR3 does not end in the conserved phenylalanine or tryptophan, so this is likely a read error. The DNA is omitted, as the CDR3 cannot be located on it reliably, and the CDR3 follows TCRdb's listing. The genes are TRBV29-1 and TRBJ2-6. Germline assignment: CDR1 SQVTM and CDR2 ANQGSEA. A total of 8 residues make up the CDR3, ends included. The CDR3 loop reads CSVVWVDT.

The rearrangement links TRBV20-1 to TRBJ2-7, with 7 nucleotides matching TRBD1. Trimming removed 1 base from V and 3 bases from J; junction bases left unmatched: 12. This CDR3 comprises 16 residues. Germline lookup yields CDR1 DFQATT and CDR2 SNEGSKA (reference sequence). CDR3 sequence reads: CSARGPLLDRSYEQYF. CDR3 DNA sequence: TGCAGTGCTAGAGGTCCCCTCCTGGACAGGAGCTACGAGCAGTACTTC.

This clonotype was found once. The chain uses TRBV2 and TRBJ2-5; D possibly corresponds to TRBD1 (6 bases). Looked up from germline, CDR1 is SNHLY and CDR2 is FYNNEI. V lost 4 bases, J lost 4 bases, and 13 bases lay in between. The CDR3 runs 14 residues. CDR3 sequence reads: CASSGGGQLETQYF. CDR3 in DNA: TGTGCCAGCAGTGGAGGGGGTCAGCTAGAGACCCAGTACTTC.